This TCR beta chain was profiled in a study of OX40 agonist ivuxolimab in advanced cancers. Study summary: Dose-escalation patients were diagnosed with hepatocellular carcinoma, melanoma, renal cell cancer or head and neck cancer.

The CDR3 length is 12 residues. V was cut by 4 bases and J by 4 bases, with 7 bases left in between. In germline, CDR1 is MGHRA, CDR2 YSYEKL. If patients had autoimmune disease history or systemic immunosuppression, they were excluded. A remark on this clone: Its antigen is as yet unknown.

The table came from immunoSEQ multiplex PCR; TCRdb's copy has only in-frame clones and leaves some out. The repertoire consists of around 18,000 clones, with 55% to 80% occurring once and the leading ten covering 24%. The study, taken as a whole, reports: Mean expanded clone counts were higher in CD8+ than CD4+ T cells.

Sequenced material: CD4+ or CD8+ T cells sorted from blood, taken in a trial of the OX40 agonist ivuxolimab. The genes are TRBV4-1 and TRBJ1-2; D gene uncertain. The receptor was derived from an adult with an advanced solid tumor such as melanoma, head and neck, liver or kidney cancer. CDR3 in DNA: TGCGCCAGCAGCCGAGGAATCTATGGCTACACCTTC. Its protein product is CASSRGIYGYTF.